This is a list of T cell receptor beta chains from one sample in a study of cytomegalovirus exposure and HLA in healthy donors. Using immunoSEQ multiplex PCR, the repertoire was profiled, and TCRdb retains in-frame clones only, with some absent. In the table there are fewer than 75,000 clones, 90% to 95% of which are singletons. Specimen: PBMCs. The receptors were sampled from a woman under 30 in good health and CMV-seropositive. CDR3s leave out the opening cysteine and the closing phenylalanine or tryptophan. Each record gives: V gene, J gene, CDR3 protein.

V: TRBV9; J: TRBJ2-7; CDR3: ASSGDRGNDEQY
V: TRBV9; J: TRBJ2-7; CDR3: ASSVGTVSYEQY
V: TRBV29-1; J: TRBJ1-4; CDR3: SVDTGFANEKLF
V: TRBV7-7; J: TRBJ2-3; CDR3: ASSLIPSTDTQY
V: TRBV30; J: TRBJ1-5; CDR3: AWSLMGDQPQH
V: TRBV13; J: TRBJ2-7; CDR3: ASSLEGDSHYEQY
V: TRBV6-5; J: TRBJ1-2; CDR3: ASRGGGSYGYT
V: TRBV20-1; J: TRBJ2-5; CDR3: SARTGETQY
V: TRBV18; J: TRBJ2-3; CDR3: ASSPLFAGSGTDTQY
V: TRBV4-2; J: TRBJ2-2; CDR3: ASSPQGLGTGELF
V: TRBV9; J: TRBJ1-1; CDR3: ASSVGSFMNTEAF
V: TRBV5-1; J: TRBJ2-7; CDR3: ASSSTTTGGYEQY
V: TRBV19; J: TRBJ2-3; CDR3: ASSLLAGVGTDTQY
V: TRBV19; J: TRBJ1-4; CDR3: ASSIVLQVNEKLF
V: TRBV29-1; J: TRBJ2-1; CDR3: SARLAEAYNEQF
V: TRBV7-9; J: TRBJ2-2; CDR3: ASTPPGELF
V: TRBV2; J: TRBJ2-3; CDR3: ASSEGTVSTDTQY
V: TRBV4-2; J: TRBJ1-4; CDR3: ASSQGNDRGNEKLF
V: TRBV7-9; J: TRBJ2-2; CDR3: ASSRGLAQLTGELF
V: TRBV5-1; J: TRBJ2-5; CDR3: ASSLPGLGQETQY
V: TRBV28; J: TRBJ1-2; CDR3: ASRSGTGGGYT
V: TRBV27; J: TRBJ1-2; CDR3: ASKMDSEDFYGYT
V: TRBV10-3; J: TRBJ2-3; CDR3: AISEGHEAGTDTQY
V: TRBV12-2; J: TRBJ2-3; CDR3: ASRLKAGPSTDTQY
V: TRBV19; J: TRBJ1-2; CDR3: ASSINGESGYT
V: TRBV18; J: TRBJ1-2; CDR3: ASSPITGAGGYT
V: TRBV5-4; J: TRBJ2-7; CDR3: ASSLGTGPYEQY
V: TRBV23-1; J: TRBJ2-3; CDR3: ASKNHRVGGTDTQY
V: TRBV5-1; J: TRBJ2-3; CDR3: ASSRQGFVDTQY
V: TRBV11-3; J: TRBJ2-3; CDR3: ASSPWGVRDTQY
V: TRBV7-3; J: TRBJ1-1; CDR3: ASSLTYDRAAF
V: TRBV19; J: TRBJ2-7; CDR3: ASSMSPTGLGSYEQY
V: TRBV18; J: TRBJ1-5; CDR3: ASSRDQGMSQPQH
V: TRBV30; J: TRBJ2-1; CDR3: AWSVVSGWGTHNEQF
V: TRBV27; J: TRBJ1-1; CDR3: ASSLSPGGVTEAF
V: TRBV13; J: TRBJ2-7; CDR3: ASSLKAGASYEQY
V: TRBV7-2; J: TRBJ1-1; CDR3: ASSLKTTSNTEAF
V: TRBV4-3; J: TRBJ2-3; CDR3: ASSQPGGGTDTQY
V: TRBV5-6; J: TRBJ1-5; CDR3: ASSFYGTPVHQPQH
V: TRBV7-2; J: TRBJ1-3; CDR3: ASSPVPTGGSGNTIY
V: TRBV6-4; J: TRBJ2-3; CDR3: ASSGGQGETDTQY
V: TRBV18; J: TRBJ1-2; CDR3: ASSRQGDHYGYT
V: TRBV6-6; J: TRBJ2-3; CDR3: ASSYLASSADTQY
V: TRBV7-9; J: TRBJ2-7; CDR3: ASSTIAGGSSLIYEQY